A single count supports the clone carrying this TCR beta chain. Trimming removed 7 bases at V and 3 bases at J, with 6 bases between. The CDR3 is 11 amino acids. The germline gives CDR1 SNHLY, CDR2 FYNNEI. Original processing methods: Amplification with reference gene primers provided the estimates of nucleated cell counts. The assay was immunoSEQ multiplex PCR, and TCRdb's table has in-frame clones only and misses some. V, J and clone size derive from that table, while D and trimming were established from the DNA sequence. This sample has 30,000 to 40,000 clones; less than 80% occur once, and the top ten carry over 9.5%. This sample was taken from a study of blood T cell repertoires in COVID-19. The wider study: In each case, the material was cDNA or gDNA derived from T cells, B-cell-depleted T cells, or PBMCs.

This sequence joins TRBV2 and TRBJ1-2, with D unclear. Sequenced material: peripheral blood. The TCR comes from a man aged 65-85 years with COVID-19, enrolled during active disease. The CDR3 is CASKEDYGYTF. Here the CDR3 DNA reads TGTGCCAGCAAGGAGGACTATGGCTACACCTTC. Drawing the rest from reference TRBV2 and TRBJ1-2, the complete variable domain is EPEVTQTPSHQVTQMGQEVILRCVPISNHLYFYWYRQILGQKVEFLVSFYNNEISEKSEIFDDQFSVERPDGSNFTLKIRSTKLEDSAMYFCASKEDYGYTFGSGTRLTVV.